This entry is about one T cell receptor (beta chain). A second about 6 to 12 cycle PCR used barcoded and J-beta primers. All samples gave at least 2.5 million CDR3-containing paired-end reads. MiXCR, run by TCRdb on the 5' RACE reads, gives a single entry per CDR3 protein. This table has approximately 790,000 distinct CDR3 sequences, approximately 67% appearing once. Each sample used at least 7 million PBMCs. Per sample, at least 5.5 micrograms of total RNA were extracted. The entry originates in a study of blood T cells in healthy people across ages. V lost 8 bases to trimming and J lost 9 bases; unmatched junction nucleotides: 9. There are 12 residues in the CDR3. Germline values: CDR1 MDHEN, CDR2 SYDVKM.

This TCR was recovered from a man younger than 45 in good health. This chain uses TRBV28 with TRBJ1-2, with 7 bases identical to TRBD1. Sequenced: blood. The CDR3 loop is CASATGSVRYTF. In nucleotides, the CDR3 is TGTGCCAGCGCGACAGGGTCGGTGCGCTACACCTTC.